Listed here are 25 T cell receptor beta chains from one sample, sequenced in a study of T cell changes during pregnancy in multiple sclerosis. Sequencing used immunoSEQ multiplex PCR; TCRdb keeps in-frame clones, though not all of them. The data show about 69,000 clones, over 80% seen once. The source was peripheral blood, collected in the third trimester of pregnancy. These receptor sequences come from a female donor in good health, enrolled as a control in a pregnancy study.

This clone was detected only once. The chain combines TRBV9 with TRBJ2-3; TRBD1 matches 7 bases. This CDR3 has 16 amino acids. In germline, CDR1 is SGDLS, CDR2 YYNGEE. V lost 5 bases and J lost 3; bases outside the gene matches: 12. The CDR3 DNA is TGTGCCAGCAGTCCCCGTAGACAGGGTGGAACAGATACGCAGTATTTT. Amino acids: CASSPRRQGGTDTQYF. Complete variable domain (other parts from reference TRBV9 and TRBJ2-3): DSGVTQTPKHLITATGQRVTLRCSPRSGDLSVYWYQQSLDQGLQFLIQYYNGEERAKGNILERFSAQQFPDLHSELNLSSLELGDSALYFCASSPRRQGGTDTQYFGPGTRLTVL.

For the CDR3, the DNA is TGTGCCAGCACCTCCTTAAATCAGCCCCAGCATTTT. It is translated as CASTSLNQPQHF. The rearrangement links TRBV7-8 to TRBJ1-5; D is ambiguous. In germline, CDR1 is SGHVS, CDR2 FQNEAQ. The CDR3 length is 12 residues. Deletions cut 7 bases from V and 4 bases from J, with 8 bases between.

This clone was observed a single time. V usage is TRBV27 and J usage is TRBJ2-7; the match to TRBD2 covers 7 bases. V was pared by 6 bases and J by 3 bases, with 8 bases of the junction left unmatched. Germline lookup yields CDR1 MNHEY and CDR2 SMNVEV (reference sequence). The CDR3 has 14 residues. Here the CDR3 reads CASSPFGGDYEQYF. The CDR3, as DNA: TGTGCCAGCAGCCCATTTGGGGGGGACTACGAGCAGTACTTC.

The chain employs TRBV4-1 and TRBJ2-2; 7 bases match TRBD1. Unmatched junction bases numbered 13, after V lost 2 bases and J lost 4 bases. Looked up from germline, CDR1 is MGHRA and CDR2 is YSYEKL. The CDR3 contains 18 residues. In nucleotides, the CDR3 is TGCGCCAGCAGCCAAATTTGCGTAGGGGGCAAGGTCACCGGGGAGCTGTTTTTT. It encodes CASSQICVGGKVTGELFF.

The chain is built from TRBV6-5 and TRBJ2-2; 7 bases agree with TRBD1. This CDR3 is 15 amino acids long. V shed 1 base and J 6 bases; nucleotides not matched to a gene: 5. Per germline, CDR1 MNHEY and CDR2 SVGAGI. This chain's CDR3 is CASSYFDRVSGELFF. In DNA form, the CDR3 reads TGTGCCAGCAGTTACTTTGACAGGGTGTCCGGGGAGCTGTTTTTT.

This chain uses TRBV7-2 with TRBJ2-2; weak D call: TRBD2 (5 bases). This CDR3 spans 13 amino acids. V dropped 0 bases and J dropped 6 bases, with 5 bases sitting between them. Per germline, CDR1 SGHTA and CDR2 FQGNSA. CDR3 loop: CASSLAGAGELFF. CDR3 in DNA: TGTGCCAGCAGCTTAGCGGGAGCCGGGGAGCTGTTTTTT.

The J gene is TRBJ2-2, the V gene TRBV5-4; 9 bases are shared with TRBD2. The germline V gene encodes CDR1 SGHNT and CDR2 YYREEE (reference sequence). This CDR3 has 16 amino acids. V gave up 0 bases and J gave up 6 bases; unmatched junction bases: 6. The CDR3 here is CASSLVGGRASGELFF. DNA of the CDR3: TGTGCCAGCAGCTTGGTAGGCGGGAGGGCCTCCGGGGAGCTGTTTTTT. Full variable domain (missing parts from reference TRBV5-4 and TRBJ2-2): ETGVTQSPTHLIKTRGQQVTLRCSSQSGHNTVSWYQQALGQGPQFIFQYYREEENGRGNFPPRFSGLQFPNYSSELNVNALELDDSALYLCASSLVGGRASGELFFGEGSRLTVL.

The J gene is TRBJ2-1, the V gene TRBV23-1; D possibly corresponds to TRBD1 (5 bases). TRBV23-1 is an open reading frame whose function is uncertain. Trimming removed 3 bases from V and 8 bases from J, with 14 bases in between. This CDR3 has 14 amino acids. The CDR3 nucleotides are TGCGCCAGCAGTCATTTCCACAGGAACCATGAGCAGTTCTTC. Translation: CASSHFHRNHEQFF.

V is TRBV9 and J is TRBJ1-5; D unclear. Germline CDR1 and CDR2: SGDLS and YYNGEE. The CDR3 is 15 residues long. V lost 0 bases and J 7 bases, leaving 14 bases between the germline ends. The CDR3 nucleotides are TGTGCCAGCAGCGTAGGGTCCGGGTCGAGGCAGCCCCAGCATTTT. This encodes CASSVGSGSRQPQHF.

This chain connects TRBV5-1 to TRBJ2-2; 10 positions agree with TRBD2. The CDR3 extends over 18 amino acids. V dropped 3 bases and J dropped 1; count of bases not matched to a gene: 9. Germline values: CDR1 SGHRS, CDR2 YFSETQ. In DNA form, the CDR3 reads TGCGCCAGCAGCTACTCTCCGGGACTAGCGTGGAACACCGGGGAGCTGTTTTTT. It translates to CASSYSPGLAWNTGELFF.

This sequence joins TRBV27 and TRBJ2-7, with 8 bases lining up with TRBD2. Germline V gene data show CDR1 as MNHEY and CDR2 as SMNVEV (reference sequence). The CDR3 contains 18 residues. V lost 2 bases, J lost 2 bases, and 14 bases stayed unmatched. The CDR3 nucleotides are TGTGCCAGCAGTTTAAGGGTGGGGGGCGGGAGGATAGCCTACGAGCAGTACTTC. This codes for CASSLRVGGGRIAYEQYF.

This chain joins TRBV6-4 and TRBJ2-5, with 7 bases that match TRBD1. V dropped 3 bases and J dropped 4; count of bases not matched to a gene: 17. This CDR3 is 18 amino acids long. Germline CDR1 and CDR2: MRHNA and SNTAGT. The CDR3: CASSEGDRALQSRETQYF. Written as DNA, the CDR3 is TGTGCCAGCAGTGAAGGGGACAGAGCCCTACAAAGTCGAGAGACCCAGTACTTC.

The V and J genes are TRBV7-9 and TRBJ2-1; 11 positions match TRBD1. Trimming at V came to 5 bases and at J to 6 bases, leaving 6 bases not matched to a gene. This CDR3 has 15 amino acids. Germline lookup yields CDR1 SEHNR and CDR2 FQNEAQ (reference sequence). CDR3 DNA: TGTGCCAGCAGCCCACCGGGGACAGGGGGCAATGAGCAGTTCTTC. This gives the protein CASSPPGTGGNEQFF.

The CDR3 sequence: CASSPGYQETQYF. In DNA, the CDR3 is TGTGCCAGCTCACCCGGGTACCAAGAGACCCAGTACTTC. This chain joins TRBV18 and TRBJ2-5; D gene unclear. The CDR3 is 13 residues long. Trimming took off 3 bases at V and 0 bases at J, with 5 bases between the two ends. CDR1 and CDR2 (germline): KGHSH, LQKENI.

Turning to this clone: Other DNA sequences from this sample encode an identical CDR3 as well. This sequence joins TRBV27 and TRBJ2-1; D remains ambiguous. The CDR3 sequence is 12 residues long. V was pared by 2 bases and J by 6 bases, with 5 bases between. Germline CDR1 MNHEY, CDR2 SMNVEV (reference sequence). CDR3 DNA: TGTGCCAGCAGTTTAGGGCGCAATGAGCAGTTCTTC. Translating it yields CASSLGRNEQFF.

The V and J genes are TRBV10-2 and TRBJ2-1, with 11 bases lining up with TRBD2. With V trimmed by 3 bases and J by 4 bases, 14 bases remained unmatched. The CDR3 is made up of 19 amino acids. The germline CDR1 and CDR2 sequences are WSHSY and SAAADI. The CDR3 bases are TGCGCCAGCAGTGAAGTTCCGGGACTTAGCGGGAGGGCATACAATGAGCAGTTCTTC. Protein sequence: CASSEVPGLSGRAYNEQFF.

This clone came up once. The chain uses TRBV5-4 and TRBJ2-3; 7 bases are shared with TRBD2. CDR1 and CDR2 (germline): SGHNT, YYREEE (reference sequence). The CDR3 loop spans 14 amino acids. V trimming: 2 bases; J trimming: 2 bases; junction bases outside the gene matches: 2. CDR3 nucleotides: TGTGCCAGCAGCTTCGGGACTAACACAGATACGCAGTATTTT. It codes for CASSFGTNTDTQYF.

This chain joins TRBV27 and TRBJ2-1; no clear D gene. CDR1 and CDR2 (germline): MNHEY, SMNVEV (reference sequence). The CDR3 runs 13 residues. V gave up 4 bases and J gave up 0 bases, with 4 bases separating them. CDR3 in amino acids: CASSSLSYNEQFF. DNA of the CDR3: TGTGCCAGCAGTTCCCTCTCCTACAATGAGCAGTTCTTC.

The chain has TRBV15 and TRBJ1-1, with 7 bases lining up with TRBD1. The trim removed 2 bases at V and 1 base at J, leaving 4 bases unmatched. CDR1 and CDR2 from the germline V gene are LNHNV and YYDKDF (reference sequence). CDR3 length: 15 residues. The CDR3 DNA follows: TGTGCCACCAGCAGAAATAGACAGGGGAACACTGAAGCTTTCTTT. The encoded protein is CATSRNRQGNTEAFF.

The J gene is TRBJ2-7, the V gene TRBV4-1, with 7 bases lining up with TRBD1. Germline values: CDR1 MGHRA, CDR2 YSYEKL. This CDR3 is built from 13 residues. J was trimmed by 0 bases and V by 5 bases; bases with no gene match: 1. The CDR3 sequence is CASSWDSSYEQYF. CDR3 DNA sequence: TGCGCCAGCAGCTGGGACAGCTCCTACGAGCAGTACTTC.

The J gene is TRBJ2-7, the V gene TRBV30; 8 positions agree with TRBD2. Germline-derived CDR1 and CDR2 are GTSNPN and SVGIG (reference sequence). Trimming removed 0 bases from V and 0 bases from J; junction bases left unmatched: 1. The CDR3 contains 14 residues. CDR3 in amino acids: CAWSVSGSSYEQYF. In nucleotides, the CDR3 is TGTGCCTGGAGTGTAAGCGGGAGCTCCTACGAGCAGTACTTC.

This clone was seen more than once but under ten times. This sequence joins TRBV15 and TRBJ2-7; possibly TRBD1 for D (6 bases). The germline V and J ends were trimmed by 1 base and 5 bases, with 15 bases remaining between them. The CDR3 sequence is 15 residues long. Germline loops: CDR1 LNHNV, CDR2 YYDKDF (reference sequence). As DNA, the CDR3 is TGTGCCACCAGCAGAGGGTCTTCTCCAGGGGACGAGCAGTACTTC. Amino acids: CATSRGSSPGDEQYF.

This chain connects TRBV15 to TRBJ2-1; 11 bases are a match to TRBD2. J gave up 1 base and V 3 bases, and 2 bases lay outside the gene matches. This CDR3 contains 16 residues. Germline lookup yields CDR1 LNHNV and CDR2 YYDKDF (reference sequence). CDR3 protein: CATSRGLAASYNEQFF. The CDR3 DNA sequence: TGTGCCACCAGCAGGGGACTAGCGGCTTCCTACAATGAGCAGTTCTTC.

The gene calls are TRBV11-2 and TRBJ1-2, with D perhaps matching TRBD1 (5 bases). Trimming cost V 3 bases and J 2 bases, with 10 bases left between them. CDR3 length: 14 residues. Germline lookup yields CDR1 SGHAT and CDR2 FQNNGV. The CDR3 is CASSFWGENYGYTF. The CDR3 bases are TGTGCCAGCAGCTTCTGGGGGGAAAACTATGGCTACACCTTC.

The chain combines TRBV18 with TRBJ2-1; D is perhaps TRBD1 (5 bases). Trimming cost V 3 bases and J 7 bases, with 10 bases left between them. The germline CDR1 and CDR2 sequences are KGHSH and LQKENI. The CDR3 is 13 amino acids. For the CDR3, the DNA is TGTGCCAGCTCACCGCGAAGGGGAAATGAGCAGTTCTTC. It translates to CASSPRRGNEQFF. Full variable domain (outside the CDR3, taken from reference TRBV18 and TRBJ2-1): NAGVMQNPRHLVRRRGQEARLRCSPMKGHSHVYWYRQLPEEGLKFMVYLQKENIIDESGMPKERFSAEFPKEGPSILRIQQVVRGDSAAYFCASSPRRGNEQFFGPGTRLTVL.